In its sample, the clone carrying this TCR beta chain was seen a few times. Its antigen remains unknown. Given a much more abundant clone one base away, this may be a read error. The data stem from a study of post-analysis software for immune sequencing data. The ends were cut back, 1 base at V and 7 bases at J, with 23 bases in the middle. Germline V gives CDR1 SQVTM, CDR2 ANQGSEA. This CDR3 is built from 16 residues. Presence of unique molecular identifiers characterized the TCR beta cDNA libraries. Between roughly 0.9 and 11 million T cells gave rise to a few hundred thousand cDNA molecules. TCRdb reprocessed the PCR reads via MiXCR and lists one record per CDR3 protein. The sample has about 210,000 distinct CDR3 sequences, roughly 28% seen once. Overall study results and limits: Significantly lower normalized Chao1 diversity was seen in multiple sclerosis patients than in controls. TRBV segments more frequent in patients than in controls numbered roughly 5 and included TRBV5-6, TRBV5-1 and TRBV20-1.

The rearrangement uses TRBV29-1 and TRBJ2-7, with D possibly being TRBD1 (6 bases). The TCR originated in a girl younger than 18 with multiple sclerosis. The source material was blood. DNA of the CDR3: TGCAGCGTTGAAGGGTTGGGCAGGGGTCACTACAATGAGCAGTACTTC. Encoded protein: CSVEGLGRGHYNEQYF.